Each of the 31 T cell receptor beta chains below was sequenced from the same sample in a study of CD8 T cells in Susac syndrome. Random hexamers were used to reverse transcribe the RNA input (about 0.5 to 1 ug). A single record per CDR3 protein comes from TCRdb applying MiXCR to the immunoSEQ multiplex PCR reads. The table has 300,000 to 350,000 distinct CDR3 sequences, about 90% seen once. Sequenced: CD4+ T cells from PBMCs. All receptors derive from a human donor with multiple sclerosis.

The chain links TRBV6-2 or TRBV6-3 to TRBJ2-1, with a possible D match to TRBD1 (6 bases). The CDR3 length is 13 residues. Germline V gives CDR1 MNHEY, CDR2 SVGEGT. Trimming pared 9 bases from V and 6 bases from J, leaving 15 bases between. DNA of the CDR3: TGTGCCAGTAGAGGACAGTATGGCAATGAGCAGTTCTTC. It specifies CASRGQYGNEQFF.

The chain is built from TRBV30 and TRBJ2-5; 9 positions agree with TRBD1. Trimming took 2 bases from V and 5 from J; bases not matched to a gene: 6. The V gene's germline CDR1 is GTSNPN and CDR2 SVGIG (reference sequence). There are 14 residues in the CDR3. CDR3 bases: TGTGCCTGGAGTCGTAACAGGGGGCTGGAGACCCAGTACTTC. This sequence encodes CAWSRNRGLETQYF.

The V call is TRBV20-1, the J call TRBJ2-6; D is perhaps TRBD2 (6 bases). The CDR3 length is 15 residues. Trimming pared 3 bases from V and 4 bases from J, leaving 13 bases between. Per germline, CDR1 DFQATT and CDR2 SNEGSKA (reference sequence). CDR3 DNA: TGCAGTGCTAGCGCTGCGGGGTTCGGGGCCAACGTCCTGACTTTC. Translating gives CSASAAGFGANVLTF.

The rearrangement uses TRBV20-1 and TRBJ1-5; TRBD1 is a possible D gene (6 bases). This CDR3 region has 16 residues. Germline CDR1 is DFQATT and CDR2 is SNEGSKA (reference sequence). With 6 bases removed from V and 0 bases from J, the gap between germline ends came to 18 bases. CDR3 sequence: CSAIQGGGNSNQPQHF. DNA for the CDR3: TGCAGTGCAATACAGGGAGGGGGAAATAGCAATCAGCCCCAGCATTTT.

The chain uses TRBV7-2 and TRBJ1-6; a possible D gene is TRBD1 (6 bases). From germline, CDR1 is SGHTA and CDR2 FQGNSA. V was clipped by 5 bases and J by 6 bases, with 11 bases between them. This CDR3 has 14 amino acids. CDR3 in DNA: TGTGCCAGCAGCACAGGGCGGAGTAATTCACCCCTCCACTTT. It specifies CASSTGRSNSPLHF.

This clonotype was observed once. The rearrangement joins TRBV7-2 to TRBJ2-5, with 9 bases identical to TRBD1. V was clipped by 3 bases and J by 2 bases; unmatched bases: 4. The CDR3 is 15 residues long. In germline, CDR1 is SGHTA, CDR2 FQGNSA. DNA for the CDR3: TGTGCCAGCAGCTTGGAAGGGACAGGGCAAGAGACCCAGTACTTC. This encodes CASSLEGTGQETQYF.

This chain uses TRBV5-8 with TRBJ2-3, with TRBD2 matching over 11 bases. Germline V gene lookup returns CDR1 SGHTS and CDR2 YDEGEE. This CDR3 comprises 17 residues. V lost 4 bases to trimming and J lost 6 bases; unmatched junction nucleotides: 13. The DNA of the CDR3 is TGTGCCAGCAGCCTTGCCCCTACTAGCGGGAGTCGCGATACGCAGTATTTT. Amino acids: CASSLAPTSGSRDTQYF.

The V and J genes are TRBV7-9 and TRBJ2-1; D is tentatively TRBD1 or TRBD2 (5 bases each). The V and J ends lost 5 bases and 4 bases respectively, with 15 bases between them. Germline CDR1 reads SEHNR; CDR2 reads FQNEAQ (reference sequence). The CDR3 is made up of 15 amino acids. This CDR3 is CASSPPGAGYNEQFF. The CDR3 DNA reads TGTGCCAGCAGCCCCCCCGGGGCAGGGTACAATGAGCAGTTCTTC.

The chain couples TRBV11-2 to TRBJ1-1; unclear D gene. The CDR3 covers 13 residues. V was clipped by 6 bases and J by 6 bases, with 14 bases between them. CDR1 SGHAT and CDR2 FQNNGV come from the germline V gene. The CDR3 protein is CASSSTSLAEAFF. DNA of the CDR3: TGTGCCAGCAGTTCCACCTCCTTAGCTGAAGCTTTCTTT.

The chain employs TRBV4-2 and TRBJ2-7; D is unresolved. CDR1 is LGHNA, CDR2 YNFKEQ, per germline. The ends were cut back, 1 base at V and 1 base at J, with 11 bases in the middle. The CDR3 runs 15 residues. The CDR3 bases are TGTGCCAGCAGCCAAGGCGTGGCGAGTTCCTACGAGCAGTACTTC. Protein product: CASSQGVASSYEQYF.

CDR3: CASSPAGTGNGYTF. The CDR3 DNA is TGTGCCAGCAGCCCCGCCGGGACAGGGAATGGCTACACCTTC. The chain is built from TRBV5-4 and TRBJ1-2; 9 bases agree with TRBD1. CDR1 is SGHNT and CDR2 is YYREEE in the germline V gene (reference sequence). Unmatched junction bases numbered 7, after V lost 4 bases and J lost 6 bases. The CDR3 is 14 residues long.

V gene TRBV7-3 combines with J gene TRBJ1-1, with TRBD1 as a possible D gene (6 bases). Trimming left V 4 bases short and J 7 bases short, with 16 bases between. CDR1 and CDR2 from the germline V gene are SGHTA and FQGTGA. The CDR3 is 14 residues long. CDR3 protein: CASSSGGLGGEAFF. The DNA for the CDR3 is TGTGCCAGCAGCTCCGGGGGCCTGGGCGGTGAAGCTTTCTTT.

Comment on this clonotype: A read error may produce the germline difference seen at one junction end. The chain joins TRBV7-3 to TRBJ2-6; 9 nucleotides align to TRBD2. CDR1 is SGHTA and CDR2 is FQGTGA in the germline V gene. CDR3 size: 16 residues. The CDR3 nucleotides read TGTGCCAGCAGCTCTAGCGGGGCGCTTGGGGCCAACGTCCTGATTTTC. Translation: CASSSSGALGANVLIF.

This chain uses TRBV18 with TRBJ1-1; 9 nucleotides agree with TRBD1. Germline V gene lookup returns CDR1 KGHSH and CDR2 LQKENI. V trimming: 5 bases; J trimming: 7 bases; junction bases outside the gene matches: 8. This CDR3 is built from 14 residues. CDR3 loop: CASSDRDRVGEAFF. CDR3 nucleotide sequence: TGTGCCAGCTCAGACCGGGACAGGGTAGGTGAAGCTTTCTTT.

V and J are TRBV18 and TRBJ2-2; 11 bases agree with TRBD2. Germline trimming cut 8 bases from V and 4 bases from J; bases unmatched to any gene: 9. Germline CDR1 and CDR2: KGHSH and LQKENI. This CDR3 contains 16 residues. DNA of the CDR3: TGTGCCAGCGCGACAACTAGCGGGGGCCCCACCGGGGAGCTGTTTTTT. Its translation is CASATTSGGPTGELFF.

This clonotype was picked up one time. V is TRBV4-2 and J is TRBJ2-1, with 9 bases identical to TRBD1. This CDR3 is 18 amino acids long. V trimming: 0 bases; J trimming: 7 bases; junction bases outside the gene matches: 13. Looked up from germline, CDR1 is LGHNA and CDR2 is YNFKEQ. DNA of the CDR3: TGTGCCAGCAGCCAAGAGGGCGTAGGACAGGGGATTTTGAATGAGCAGTTCTTC. Its translation: CASSQEGVGQGILNEQFF.

V usage is TRBV12-3 or TRBV12-4 and J usage is TRBJ1-5; possible D gene TRBD1, 5 bases. The V end was cut by 3 bases, the J end by 3 bases, with 9 bases between. The CDR3 sequence is 14 residues long. This CDR3 is CASSFQGNNQPQHF. The CDR3 coding sequence is TGTGCCAGCAGTTTTCAGGGAAACAATCAGCCCCAGCATTTT.

The chain employs TRBV20-1 and TRBJ2-2; 8 nucleotides agree with TRBD2. CDR1 and CDR2 (germline): DFQATT, SNEGSKA (reference sequence). The CDR3 contains 13 residues. V trimming: 6 bases; J trimming: 4 bases; junction bases outside the gene matches: 4. The CDR3 sequence: CSAGGARTGELFF. CDR3 nucleotides: TGCAGTGCCGGGGGGGCGCGCACCGGGGAGCTGTTTTTT.

The genes are TRBV14 and TRBJ2-3, with unresolved D. Germline V gene data show CDR1 as SGHDN and CDR2 as FVKESK. The CDR3 totals 14 residues. V gave up 1 base and J gave up 2 bases, with 7 bases separating them. CDR3 in DNA: TGTGCCAGCAGCCAAGTGGGCAACACAGATACGCAGTATTTT. This encodes CASSQVGNTDTQYF.

This rearrangement joins TRBV20-1 to TRBJ2-3; 7 positions match TRBD2. CDR1 DFQATT and CDR2 SNEGSKA come from the germline V gene (reference sequence). Germline trimming cut 4 bases from V and 5 bases from J; bases unmatched to any gene: 12. The CDR3 extends over 15 amino acids. The CDR3 reads CSAIRAGPEEDTQYF. The CDR3 DNA reads as TGCAGTGCTATTCGAGCGGGACCCGAGGAAGATACGCAGTATTTT.

The V call is TRBV7-2, the J call TRBJ1-2; no reliable D call. CDR1 is SGHTA, CDR2 FQGNSA, per germline. This CDR3 has 15 residues. V was cut by 5 bases and J by 5 bases, with 18 bases left in between. DNA for the CDR3: TGTGCCAGCAGCCTGGCCCTCGGCAGTATTTATGGCTACACCTTC. Residues: CASSLALGSIYGYTF.

This chain uses TRBV2 with TRBJ2-1, with a tentative D call TRBD2 (6 bases). Germline loops: CDR1 SNHLY, CDR2 FYNNEI. Between the trimmed V and J ends, which lost 6 bases and 10 bases, there was a span of 19 bases. The CDR3 extends over 14 amino acids. DNA for the CDR3: TGTGCCAGCAGCTATCTTAGCGGCCCCTGGGAGCAGTTCTTC. This encodes CASSYLSGPWEQFF.

This clonotype was detected once. The V call is TRBV9, the J call TRBJ2-5; D unclear. CDR1 SGDLS and CDR2 YYNGEE come from the germline V gene. The CDR3 is 13 amino acids. The V end was cut by 0 bases, the J end by 0 bases, with 3 bases between. In nucleotides, the CDR3 is TGTGCCAGCAGCGTAGAACACCAAGAGACCCAGTACTTC. Translation gives CASSVEHQETQYF.

This clonotype was detected only once. The chain recombines TRBV4-2 with TRBJ1-5; maybe TRBD1 (6 bases). V was shortened by 0 bases and J by 7 bases, with 13 bases between the two germline ends. The CDR3 loop spans 15 amino acids. The germline CDR1 and CDR2 sequences are LGHNA and YNFKEQ. DNA of the CDR3: TGTGCCAGCAGCCAAGATGGGGGCCCGGTGCAGCCCCAGCATTTT. It yields the protein CASSQDGGPVQPQHF.

V is TRBV15 and J is TRBJ2-7, with 9 positions matching TRBD1. The V segment lost 3 bases and the J segment 0 bases; nucleotides outside the gene matches: 0. Germline CDR1 reads LNHNV; CDR2 reads YYDKDF (reference sequence). The CDR3 length is 14 residues. The CDR3 coding sequence is TGTGCCACCAGCAGGGACAGGGGCTCCTACGAGCAGTACTTC. It specifies CATSRDRGSYEQYF.

This chain links TRBV5-1 with TRBJ2-6; 8 bases align to TRBD2. CDR1 and CDR2 (germline): SGHRS, YFSETQ. The J segment lost 0 bases and the V segment lost 4 bases, leaving 9 bases of the junction unmatched. The CDR3 consists of 18 residues. The CDR3 is CASSPGPGGASGANVLTF. The CDR3 coding sequence is TGCGCCAGCAGCCCCGGACCCGGGGGGGCCTCTGGGGCCAACGTCCTGACTTTC.

This clonotype appeared a few times. The chain recombines TRBV7-2 with TRBJ2-7; D call uncertain. The V and J ends lost 2 bases and 0 bases respectively, with 14 bases between them. The CDR3 loop spans 16 amino acids. The germline gives CDR1 SGHTA, CDR2 FQGNSA. CDR3 protein: CASSLLARPSSYEQYF. DNA of the CDR3: TGTGCCAGCAGCTTACTCGCCAGGCCGAGCTCCTACGAGCAGTACTTC.

This chain links TRBV20-1 with TRBJ2-3; 10 nucleotides match TRBD2. Germline CDR1 and CDR2: DFQATT and SNEGSKA (reference sequence). The trim removed 0 bases at V and 4 bases at J, leaving 10 bases unmatched. This CDR3 comprises 17 residues. The CDR3 loop reads CSARDRILAGGSDTQYF. The DNA of the CDR3 is TGCAGTGCTAGAGATCGAATTTTAGCGGGGGGCTCAGATACGCAGTATTTT.

This clonotype turned up a few times. This chain joins TRBV7-9 and TRBJ2-1; 10 nucleotides line up with TRBD2. Germline V gene lookup returns CDR1 SEHNR and CDR2 FQNEAQ (reference sequence). V lost 5 bases to trimming and J lost 2 bases; unmatched junction nucleotides: 3. This CDR3 has 15 amino acids. In DNA, the CDR3 is TGTGCCAGCAGCCCTCTAGCGGGGGCCTACAATGAGCAGTTCTTC. Encoded protein: CASSPLAGAYNEQFF.

The chain employs TRBV7-2 and TRBJ2-3, with 7 nucleotides matching TRBD2. This CDR3 has 18 residues. Germline values: CDR1 SGHTA, CDR2 FQGNSA. The J segment lost 6 bases and the V segment lost 2 bases, leaving 17 bases of the junction unmatched. DNA for the CDR3: TGTGCCAGCAGCTTACGGGGCGGGAGAGCCAGTCGGCCGGATACGCAGTATTTT. Protein sequence: CASSLRGGRASRPDTQYF.

This sequence joins TRBV4-2 and TRBJ2-1, with 12 bases aligning to TRBD2. This CDR3 is built from 17 residues. Per the germline V gene, CDR1 is LGHNA and CDR2 is YNFKEQ. The V and J ends lost 0 bases and 10 bases, in that order; junction bases with no gene match: 10. CDR3 sequence: CASSQDHSSGGGWEQFF. The CDR3 region has the DNA TGTGCCAGCAGCCAAGATCATTCTAGCGGGGGGGGCTGGGAGCAGTTCTTC.